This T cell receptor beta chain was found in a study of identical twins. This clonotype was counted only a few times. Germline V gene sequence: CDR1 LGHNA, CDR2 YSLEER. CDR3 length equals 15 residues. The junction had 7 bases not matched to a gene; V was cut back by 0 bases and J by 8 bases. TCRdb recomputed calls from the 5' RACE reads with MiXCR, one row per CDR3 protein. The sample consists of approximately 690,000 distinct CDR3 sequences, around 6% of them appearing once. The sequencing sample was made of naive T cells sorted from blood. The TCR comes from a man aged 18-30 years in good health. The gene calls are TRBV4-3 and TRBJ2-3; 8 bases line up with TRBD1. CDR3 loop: CASSQEVGGQGTQYF. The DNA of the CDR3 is TGCGCCAGCAGCCAAGAAGTAGGTGGACAGGGTACGCAGTATTTT.